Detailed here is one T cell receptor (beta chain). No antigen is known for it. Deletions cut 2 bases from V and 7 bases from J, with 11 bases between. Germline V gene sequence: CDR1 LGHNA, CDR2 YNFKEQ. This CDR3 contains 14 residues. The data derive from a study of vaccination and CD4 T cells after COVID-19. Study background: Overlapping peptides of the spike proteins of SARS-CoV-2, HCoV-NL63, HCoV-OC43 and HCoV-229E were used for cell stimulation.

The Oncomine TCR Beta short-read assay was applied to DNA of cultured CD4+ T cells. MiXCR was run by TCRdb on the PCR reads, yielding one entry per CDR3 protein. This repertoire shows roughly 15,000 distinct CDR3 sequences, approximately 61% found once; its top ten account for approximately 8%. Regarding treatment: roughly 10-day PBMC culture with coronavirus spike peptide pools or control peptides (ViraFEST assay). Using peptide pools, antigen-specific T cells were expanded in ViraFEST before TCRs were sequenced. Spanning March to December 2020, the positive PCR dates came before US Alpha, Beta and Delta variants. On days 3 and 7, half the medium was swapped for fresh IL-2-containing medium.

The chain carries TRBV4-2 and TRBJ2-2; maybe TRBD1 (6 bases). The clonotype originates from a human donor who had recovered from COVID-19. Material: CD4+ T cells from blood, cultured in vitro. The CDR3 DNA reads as TGTGCCAGCAGCCAACGACAGGTTAGCGGGGAGCTGTTTTTT. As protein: CASSQRQVSGELFF.